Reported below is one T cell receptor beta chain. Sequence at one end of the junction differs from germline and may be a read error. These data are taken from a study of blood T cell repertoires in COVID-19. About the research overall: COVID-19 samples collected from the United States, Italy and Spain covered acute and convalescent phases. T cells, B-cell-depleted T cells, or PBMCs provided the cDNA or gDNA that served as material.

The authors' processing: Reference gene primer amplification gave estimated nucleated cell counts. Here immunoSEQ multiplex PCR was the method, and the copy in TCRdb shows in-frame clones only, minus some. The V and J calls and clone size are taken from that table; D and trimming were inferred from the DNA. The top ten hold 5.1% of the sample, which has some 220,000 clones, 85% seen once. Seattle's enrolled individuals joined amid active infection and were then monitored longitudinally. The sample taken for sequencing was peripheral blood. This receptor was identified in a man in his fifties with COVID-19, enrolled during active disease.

The CDR3 DNA sequence: TGTGCCAGCAGTATCGGACAGGGGGCGAGAGGATTACTGTTTTTT. Translation: CASSIGQGARGLLFF. The chain employs TRBV19 and TRBJ1-4, with TRBD1 identical over 11 bases. Germline CDR1 reads LNHDA; CDR2 reads SQIVND (reference sequence). CDR3 length equals 15 residues. Looking up the rest from reference TRBV19 and TRBJ1-4 gives the full variable domain: DGGITQSPKYLFRKEGQNVTLSCEQNLNHDAMYWYRQDPGQGLRLIYYSQIVNDFQKGDIAEGYSVSREKKESFPLTVTSAQKNPTAFYLCASSIGQGARGLLFFGSGTQLSVL.